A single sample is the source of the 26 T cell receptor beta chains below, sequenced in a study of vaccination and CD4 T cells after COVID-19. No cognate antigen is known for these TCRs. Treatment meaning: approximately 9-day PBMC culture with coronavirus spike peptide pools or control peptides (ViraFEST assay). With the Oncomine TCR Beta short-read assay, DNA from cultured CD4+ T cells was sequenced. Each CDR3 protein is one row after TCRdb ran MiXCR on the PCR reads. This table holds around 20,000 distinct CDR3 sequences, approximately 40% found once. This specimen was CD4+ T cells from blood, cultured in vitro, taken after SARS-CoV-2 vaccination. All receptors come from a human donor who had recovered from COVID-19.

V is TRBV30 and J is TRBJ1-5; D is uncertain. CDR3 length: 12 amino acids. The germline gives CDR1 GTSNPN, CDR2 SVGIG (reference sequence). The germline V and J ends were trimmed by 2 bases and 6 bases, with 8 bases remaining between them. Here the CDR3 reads CAWSRDGQPQHF. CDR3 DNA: TGTGCCTGGAGTAGGGATGGTCAGCCCCAGCATTTT.

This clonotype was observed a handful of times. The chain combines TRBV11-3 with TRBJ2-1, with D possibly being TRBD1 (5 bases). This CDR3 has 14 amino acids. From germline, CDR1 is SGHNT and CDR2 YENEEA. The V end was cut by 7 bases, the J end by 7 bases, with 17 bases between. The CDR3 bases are TGTGCCAGCACCCTCCGGGCAGGGCGAAATGAGCAGTTCTTC. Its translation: CASTLRAGRNEQFF. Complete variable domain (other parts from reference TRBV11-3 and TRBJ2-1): EAGVVQSPRYKIIEKKQPVAFWCNPISGHNTLYWYLQNLGQGPELLIRYENEEAVDDSQLPKDRFSAERLKGVDSTLKIQPAELGDSAVYLCASTLRAGRNEQFFGPGTRLTVL.

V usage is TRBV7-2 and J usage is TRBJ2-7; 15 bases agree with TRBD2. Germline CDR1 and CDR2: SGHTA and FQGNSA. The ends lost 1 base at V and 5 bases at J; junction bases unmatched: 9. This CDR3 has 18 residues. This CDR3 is CASSLVGTSGGSTHEQYF. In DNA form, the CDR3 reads TGTGCCAGCAGCTTAGTTGGGACTAGCGGGGGGTCTACCCACGAGCAGTACTTC.

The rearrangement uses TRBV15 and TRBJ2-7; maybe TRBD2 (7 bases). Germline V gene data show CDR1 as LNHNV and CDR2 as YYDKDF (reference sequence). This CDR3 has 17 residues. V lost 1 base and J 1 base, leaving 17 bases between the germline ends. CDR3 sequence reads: CATSRGGGAKNSYEQYF. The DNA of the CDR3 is TGTGCCACCAGCAGAGGTGGGGGGGCCAAGAATTCCTACGAGCAGTACTTC.

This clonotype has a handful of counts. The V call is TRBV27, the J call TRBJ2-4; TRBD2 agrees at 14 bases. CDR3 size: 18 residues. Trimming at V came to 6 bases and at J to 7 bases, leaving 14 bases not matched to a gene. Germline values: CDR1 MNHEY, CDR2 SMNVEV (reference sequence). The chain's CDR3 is CASSPGLAGGPSGNIQYF. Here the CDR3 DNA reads TGTGCCAGCAGCCCCGGACTAGCGGGAGGCCCAAGTGGGAACATTCAGTACTTC.

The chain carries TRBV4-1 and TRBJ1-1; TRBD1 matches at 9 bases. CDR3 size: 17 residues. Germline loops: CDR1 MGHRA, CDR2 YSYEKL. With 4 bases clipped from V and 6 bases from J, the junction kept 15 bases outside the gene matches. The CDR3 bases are TGCGCCAGCAGCCGACAAGTGTCCGGGACAGGGATGTCTGAAGCTTTCTTT. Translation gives CASSRQVSGTGMSEAFF.

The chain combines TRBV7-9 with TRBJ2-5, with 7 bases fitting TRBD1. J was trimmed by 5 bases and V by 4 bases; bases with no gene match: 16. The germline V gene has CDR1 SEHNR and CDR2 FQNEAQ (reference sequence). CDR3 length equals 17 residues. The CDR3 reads CASSSRERTGVGETQYF. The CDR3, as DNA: TGTGCCAGCAGCTCACGAGAGAGAACAGGGGTTGGCGAGACCCAGTACTTC.

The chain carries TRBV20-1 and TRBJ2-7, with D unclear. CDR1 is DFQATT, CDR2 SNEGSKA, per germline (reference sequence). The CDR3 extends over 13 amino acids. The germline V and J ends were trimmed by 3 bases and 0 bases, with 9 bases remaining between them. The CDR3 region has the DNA TGCAGTGCTAGCTCTCCCAGCTCCTACGAGCAGTACTTC. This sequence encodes CSASSPSSYEQYF.

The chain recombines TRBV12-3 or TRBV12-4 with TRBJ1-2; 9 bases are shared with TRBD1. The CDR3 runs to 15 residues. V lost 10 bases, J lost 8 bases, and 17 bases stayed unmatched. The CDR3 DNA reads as TGTGCCAACATCGGCCGGGACAGGGATAAAGGGGGCTACACCTTC. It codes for CANIGRDRDKGGYTF.

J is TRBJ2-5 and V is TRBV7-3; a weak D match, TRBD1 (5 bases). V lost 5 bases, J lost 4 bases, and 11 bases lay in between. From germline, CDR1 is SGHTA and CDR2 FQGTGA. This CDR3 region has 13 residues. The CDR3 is CASSVLQGETQYF. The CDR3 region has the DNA TGTGCCAGCAGCGTATTGCAGGGAGAGACCCAGTACTTC.

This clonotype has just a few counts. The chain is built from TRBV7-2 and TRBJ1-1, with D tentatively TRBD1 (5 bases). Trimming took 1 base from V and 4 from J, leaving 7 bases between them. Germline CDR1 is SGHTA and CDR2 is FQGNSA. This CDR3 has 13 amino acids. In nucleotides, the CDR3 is TGTGCCAGCAGCTTAGGGGGCCTCACTGAAGCTTTCTTT. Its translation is CASSLGGLTEAFF.

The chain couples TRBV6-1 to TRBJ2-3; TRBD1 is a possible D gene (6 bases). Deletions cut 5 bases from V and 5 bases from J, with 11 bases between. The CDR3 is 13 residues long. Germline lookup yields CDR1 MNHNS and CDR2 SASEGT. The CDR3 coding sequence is TGTGCCAGCAGTCACGGACAGCAAGATACGCAGTATTTT. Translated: CASSHGQQDTQYF.

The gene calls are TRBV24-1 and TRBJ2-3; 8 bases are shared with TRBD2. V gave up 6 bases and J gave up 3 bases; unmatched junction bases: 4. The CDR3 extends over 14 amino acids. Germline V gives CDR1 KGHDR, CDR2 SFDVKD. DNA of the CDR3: TGTGCCACCAGTTACGGGGGGGAAACAGATACGCAGTATTTT. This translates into CATSYGGETDTQYF.

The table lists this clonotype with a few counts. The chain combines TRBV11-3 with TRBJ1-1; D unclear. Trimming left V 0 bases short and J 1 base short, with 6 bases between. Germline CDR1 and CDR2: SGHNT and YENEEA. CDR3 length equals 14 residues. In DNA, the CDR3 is TGTGCCAGCAGCTTAGATTCAGAGAACACTGAAGCTTTCTTT. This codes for CASSLDSENTEAFF.

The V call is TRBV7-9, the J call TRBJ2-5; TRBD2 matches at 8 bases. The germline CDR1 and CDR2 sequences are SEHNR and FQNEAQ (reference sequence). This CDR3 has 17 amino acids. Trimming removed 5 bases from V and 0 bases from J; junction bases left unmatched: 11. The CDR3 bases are TGTGCCAGCAGCCCGGATGCGCGGGGGGCCTACCAAGAGACCCAGTACTTC. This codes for CASSPDARGAYQETQYF.

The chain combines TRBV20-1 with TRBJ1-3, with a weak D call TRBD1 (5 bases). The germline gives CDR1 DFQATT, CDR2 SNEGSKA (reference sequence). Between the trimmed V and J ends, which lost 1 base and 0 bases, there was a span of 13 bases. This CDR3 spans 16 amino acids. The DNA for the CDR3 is TGCAGTGCTAGAGCCGGGACTTCCACCTCTGGAAACACCATATATTTT. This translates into CSARAGTSTSGNTIYF.

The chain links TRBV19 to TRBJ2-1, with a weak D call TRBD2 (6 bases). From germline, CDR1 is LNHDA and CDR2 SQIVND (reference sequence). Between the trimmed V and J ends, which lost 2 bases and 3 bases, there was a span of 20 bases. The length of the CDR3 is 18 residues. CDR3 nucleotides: TGTGCCAGTAGTATATTAGGTGGGCGGGGTGGCATCTACAATGAGCAGTTCTTC. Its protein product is CASSILGGRGGIYNEQFF.

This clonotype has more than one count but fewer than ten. The CDR3 bases are TGCAGTGCTGGAGGAGGTGCAGGGAGCTCCTATAATTCACCCCTCCACTTT. It encodes CSAGGGAGSSYNSPLHF. The chain joins TRBV20-1 to TRBJ1-6, with D tentatively TRBD1 (5 bases). This CDR3 is built from 17 residues. V was cut by 5 bases and J by 0 bases, with 17 bases left in between. Germline loops: CDR1 DFQATT, CDR2 SNEGSKA (reference sequence).

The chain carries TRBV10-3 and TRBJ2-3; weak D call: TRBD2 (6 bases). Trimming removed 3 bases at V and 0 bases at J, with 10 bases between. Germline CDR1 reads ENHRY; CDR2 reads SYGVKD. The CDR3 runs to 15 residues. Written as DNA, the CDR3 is TGTGCCATCAGTGACGGCGGGGTTAGCACAGATACGCAGTATTTT. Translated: CAISDGGVSTDTQYF.

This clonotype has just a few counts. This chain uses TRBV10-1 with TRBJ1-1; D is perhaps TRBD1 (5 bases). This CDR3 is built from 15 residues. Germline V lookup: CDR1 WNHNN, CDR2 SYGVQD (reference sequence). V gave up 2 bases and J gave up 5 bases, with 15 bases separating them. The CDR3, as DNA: TGCGCCAGCAGTGAGAACGGGCTGGGGACGACTGAAGCTTTCTTT. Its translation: CASSENGLGTTEAFF.

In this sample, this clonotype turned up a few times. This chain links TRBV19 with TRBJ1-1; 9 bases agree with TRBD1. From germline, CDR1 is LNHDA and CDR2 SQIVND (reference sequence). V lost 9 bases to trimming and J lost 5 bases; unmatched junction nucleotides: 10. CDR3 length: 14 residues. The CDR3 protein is CASRPPGTGTEAFF. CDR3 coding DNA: TGTGCCAGCCGTCCTCCCGGGACAGGGACTGAAGCTTTCTTT.

DNA for the CDR3: TGCAGTGCTCGGCCCTTTGGACAGCACAATGAGCAGTTCTTC. Its protein product is CSARPFGQHNEQFF. The chain has TRBV20-1 and TRBJ2-1, with D perhaps TRBD1 (6 bases). The germline V gene encodes CDR1 DFQATT and CDR2 SNEGSKA (reference sequence). There are 14 residues in the CDR3. V lost 5 bases, J lost 5 bases, and 16 bases lay in between.

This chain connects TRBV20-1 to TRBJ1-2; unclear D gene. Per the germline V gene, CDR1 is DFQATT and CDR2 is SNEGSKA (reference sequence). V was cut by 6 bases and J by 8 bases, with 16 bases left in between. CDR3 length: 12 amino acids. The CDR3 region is CSADIRSGGYTF. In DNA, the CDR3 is TGCAGTGCGGATATCAGAAGCGGCGGCTACACCTTC.

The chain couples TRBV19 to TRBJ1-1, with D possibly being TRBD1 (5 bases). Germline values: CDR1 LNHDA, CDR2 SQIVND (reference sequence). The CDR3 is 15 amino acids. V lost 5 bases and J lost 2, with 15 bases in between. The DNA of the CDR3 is TGTGCCAGTAGTCTGACTCGAGGGGCCAACACTGAAGCTTTCTTT. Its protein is CASSLTRGANTEAFF.

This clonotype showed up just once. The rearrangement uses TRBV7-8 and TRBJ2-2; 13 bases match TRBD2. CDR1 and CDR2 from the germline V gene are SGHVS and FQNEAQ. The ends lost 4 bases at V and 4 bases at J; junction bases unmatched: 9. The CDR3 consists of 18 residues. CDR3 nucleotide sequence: TGTGCCAGCAGCTATCGGACTAGCGGGGGACTCCGCACCGGGGAGCTGTTTTTT. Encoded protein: CASSYRTSGGLRTGELFF.

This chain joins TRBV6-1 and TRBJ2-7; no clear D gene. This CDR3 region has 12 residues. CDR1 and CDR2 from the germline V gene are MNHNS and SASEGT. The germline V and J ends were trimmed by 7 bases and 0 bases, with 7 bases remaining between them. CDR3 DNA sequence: TGTGCCAGCAAGGATAGCTCCTACGAGCAGTACTTC. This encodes CASKDSSYEQYF.